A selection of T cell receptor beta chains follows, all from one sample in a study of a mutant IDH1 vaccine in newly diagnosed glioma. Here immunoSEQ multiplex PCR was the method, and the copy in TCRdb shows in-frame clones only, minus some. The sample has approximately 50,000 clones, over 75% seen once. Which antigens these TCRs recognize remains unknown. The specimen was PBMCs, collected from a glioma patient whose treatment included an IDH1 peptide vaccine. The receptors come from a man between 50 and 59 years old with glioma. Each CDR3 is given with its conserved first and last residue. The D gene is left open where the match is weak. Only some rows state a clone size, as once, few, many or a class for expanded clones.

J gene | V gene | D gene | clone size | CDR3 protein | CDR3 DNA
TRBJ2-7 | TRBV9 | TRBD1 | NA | CASSAAGTGDYEQYF | TGTGCCAGCAGCGCTGCCGGGACAGGGGACTACGAGCAGTACTTC
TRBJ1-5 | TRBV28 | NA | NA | CASRPVSGNQPQHF | TGTGCCAGCAGGCCAGTTAGCGGCAATCAGCCCCAGCATTTT
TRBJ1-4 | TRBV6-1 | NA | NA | CASRQATNEKLFF | TGTGCCAGCAGGCAGGCAACTAATGAAAAACTGTTTTTT
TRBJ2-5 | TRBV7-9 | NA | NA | CASSSLTFQGETQYF | TGTGCCAGCAGCTCACTGACATTTCAGGGAGAGACCCAGTACTTC
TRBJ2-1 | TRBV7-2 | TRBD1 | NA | CATSRTGNNEQFF | TGTGCCACCTCGCGGACAGGGAACAATGAGCAGTTCTTC
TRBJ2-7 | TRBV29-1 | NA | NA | CSVVGSFGEQYF | TGCAGCGTTGTGGGATCTTTTGGCGAGCAGTACTTC
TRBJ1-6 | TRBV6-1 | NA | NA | CASSSGTGSPLHF | TGTGCCAGCAGTTCCGGGACTGGTTCACCCCTCCACTTT
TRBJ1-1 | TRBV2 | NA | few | CASSLRDMDTEAFF | TGTGCCAGCAGCCTCAGGGATATGGACACTGAAGCTTTCTTT
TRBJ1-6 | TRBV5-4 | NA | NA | CASSLEAQRGSPLHF | TGTGCCAGCAGCCTTGAAGCTCAAAGAGGTTCACCCCTCCACTTT
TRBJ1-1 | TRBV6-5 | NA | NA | CASTGVTEAFF | TGTGCCAGCACCGGGGTAACTGAAGCTTTCTTT
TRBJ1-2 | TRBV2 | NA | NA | CASSETAYLDYGYTF | TGTGCCAGCAGTGAAACGGCGTACCTCGACTATGGCTACACCTTC
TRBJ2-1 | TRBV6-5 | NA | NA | CASRSRIDENEQFF | TGTGCCAGCAGGTCTCGGATTGATGAGAATGAGCAGTTCTTC
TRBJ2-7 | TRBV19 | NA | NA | CASSMTGRSYEQYF | TGTGCCAGTAGTATGACAGGGAGGTCCTACGAGCAGTACTTC
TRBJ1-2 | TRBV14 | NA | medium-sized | CASSHRVELYGYTF | TGTGCCAGCAGCCACCGAGTAGAACTTTATGGCTACACCTTC
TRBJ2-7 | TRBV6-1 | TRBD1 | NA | CASIFGTGGTYEQYF | TGTGCCAGCATCTTTGGGACAGGGGGAACCTACGAGCAGTACTTC
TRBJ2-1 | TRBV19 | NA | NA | CASTEGRVQFF | TGTGCCAGTACGGAGGGTCGCGTGCAGTTCTTC
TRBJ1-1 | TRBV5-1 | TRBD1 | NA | CASRERGLGTEAFF | TGCGCCAGCAGGGAAAGGGGGCTAGGCACTGAAGCTTTCTTT
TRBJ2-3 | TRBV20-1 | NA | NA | CSARKSDTQYF | TGCAGTGCTAGGAAATCCGATACGCAGTATTTT
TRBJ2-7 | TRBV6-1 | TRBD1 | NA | CASSWDRSSYEQYF | TGTGCCAGCAGCTGGGACAGGTCCTCCTACGAGCAGTACTTC
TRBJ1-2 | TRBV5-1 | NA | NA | CASSPGHGGTNYGYTF | TGCGCCAGCAGCCCGGGACACGGAGGGACGAACTATGGCTACACCTTC
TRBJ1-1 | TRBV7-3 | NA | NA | CASSYGGYTEAFF | TGTGCCAGCAGCTATGGCGGTTACACTGAAGCTTTCTTT
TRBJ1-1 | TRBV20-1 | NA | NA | CSARENTEAFF | TGCAGTGCTAGGGAGAACACTGAAGCTTTCTTT
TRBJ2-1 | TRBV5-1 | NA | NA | CASSLRSADNEQFF | TGCGCCAGCAGCTTGCGAAGCGCCGACAATGAGCAGTTCTTC
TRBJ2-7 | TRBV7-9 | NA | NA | CASSLDYEQYF | TGTGCCAGCAGCTTAGACTACGAGCAGTACTTC
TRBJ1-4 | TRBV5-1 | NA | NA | CASSLESPGEEKLFF | TGCGCCAGCAGCCTGGAGAGTCCGGGGGAGGAAAAACTGTTTTTT
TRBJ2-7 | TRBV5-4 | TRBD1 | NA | CASSFRTGGVLNEQYF | TGTGCCAGCAGCTTCCGGACAGGAGGAGTCTTAAACGAGCAGTACTTC
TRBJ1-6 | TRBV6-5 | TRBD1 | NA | CATGTGARSPLHF | TGTGCCACCGGGACAGGGGCGAGGTCACCCCTCCACTTT
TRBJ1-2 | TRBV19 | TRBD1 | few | CASSVSGQGGYGYTF | TGTGCCAGTAGCGTAAGTGGACAGGGCGGCTATGGCTACACCTTC
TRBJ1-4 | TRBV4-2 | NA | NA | CASSQGGAGTNEKLFF | TGTGCCAGCAGCCAAGGGGGCGCGGGAACTAATGAAAAACTGTTTTTT
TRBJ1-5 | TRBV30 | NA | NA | CAFLSSQGGPQHF | TGTGCCTTCCTCAGCAGTCAGGGAGGACCCCAGCATTTT
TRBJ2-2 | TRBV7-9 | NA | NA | CASSLRMNTGELFF | TGTGCCAGCAGCTTACGGATGAACACCGGGGAGCTGTTTTTT
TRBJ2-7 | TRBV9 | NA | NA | CASSVVSTGVYEQYF | TGTGCCAGCAGCGTAGTCTCGACTGGGGTCTACGAGCAGTACTTC
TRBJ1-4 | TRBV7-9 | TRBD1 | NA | CASSLADRATEKLFF | TGTGCCAGCAGCTTAGCAGACAGGGCCACCGAAAAACTGTTTTTT
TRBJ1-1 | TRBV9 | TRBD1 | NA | CASSQGGSGAEAFF | TGTGCCAGCAGCCAGGGGGGGTCCGGTGCTGAAGCTTTCTTT
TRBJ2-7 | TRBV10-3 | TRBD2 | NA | CAIREGLADPYEQYF | TGTGCCATCAGAGAGGGACTAGCGGACCCCTACGAGCAGTACTTC
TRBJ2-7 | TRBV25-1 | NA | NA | CASSEHGEAYEQYF | TGTGCCAGCAGTGAACATGGGGAAGCCTACGAGCAGTACTTC
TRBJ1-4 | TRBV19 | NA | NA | CASSRQDATNEKLFF | TGTGCCAGTAGCCGCCAGGACGCAACTAATGAAAAACTGTTTTTT
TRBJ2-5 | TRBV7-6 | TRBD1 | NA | CASSLARDRGRETQYF | TGTGCCAGCAGCTTAGCGAGGGACAGGGGTCGTGAGACCCAGTACTTC
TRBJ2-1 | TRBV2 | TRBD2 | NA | CASSEGLAGYNEQFF | TGTGCCAGCAGTGAAGGACTAGCGGGGTACAATGAGCAGTTCTTC
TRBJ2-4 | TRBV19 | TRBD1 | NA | CASTRGQGNIQYF | TGTGCCAGTACCCGGGGACAGGGGAACATTCAGTACTTC
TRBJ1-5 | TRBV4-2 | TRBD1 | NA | CASSQAGQGTGQPQHF | TGTGCCAGCAGCCAAGCGGGACAGGGGACGGGCCAGCCCCAGCATTTT
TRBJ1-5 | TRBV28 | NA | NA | CASSPPNSNQPQHF | TGTGCCAGCAGCCCCCCGAATAGCAATCAGCCCCAGCATTTT
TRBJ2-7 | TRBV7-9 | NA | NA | CASSSHYEQYF | TGTGCCAGCAGCTCTCACTACGAGCAGTACTTC
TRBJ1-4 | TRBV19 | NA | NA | CASSIRQREKLFF | TGTGCCAGTAGTATTAGACAGAGAGAAAAACTGTTTTTT
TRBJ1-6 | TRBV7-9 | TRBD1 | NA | CASSLNRTGTAQTESPLHF | TGTGCCAGCAGTTTAAACAGGACAGGGACCGCGCAGACGGAGTCACCCCTCCACTTT